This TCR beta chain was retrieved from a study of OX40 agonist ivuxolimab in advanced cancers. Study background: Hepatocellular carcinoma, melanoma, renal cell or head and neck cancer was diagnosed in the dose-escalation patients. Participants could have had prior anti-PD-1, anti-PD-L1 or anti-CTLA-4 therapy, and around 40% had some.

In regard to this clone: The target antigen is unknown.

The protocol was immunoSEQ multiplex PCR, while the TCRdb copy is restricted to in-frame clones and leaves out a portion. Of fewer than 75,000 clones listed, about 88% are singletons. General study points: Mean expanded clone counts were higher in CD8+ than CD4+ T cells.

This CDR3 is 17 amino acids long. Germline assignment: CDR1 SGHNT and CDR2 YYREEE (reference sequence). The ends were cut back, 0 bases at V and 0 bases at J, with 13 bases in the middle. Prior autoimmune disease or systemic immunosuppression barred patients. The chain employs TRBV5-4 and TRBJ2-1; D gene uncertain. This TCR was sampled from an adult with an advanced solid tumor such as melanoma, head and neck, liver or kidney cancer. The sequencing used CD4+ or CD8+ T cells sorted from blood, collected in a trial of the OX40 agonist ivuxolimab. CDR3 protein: CASSLGFRLSSYNEQFF. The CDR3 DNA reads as TGTGCCAGCAGCTTGGGTTTTCGGCTAAGCTCCTACAATGAGCAGTTCTTC. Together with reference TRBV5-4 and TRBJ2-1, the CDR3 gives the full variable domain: ETGVTQSPTHLIKTRGQQVTLRCSSQSGHNTVSWYQQALGQGPQFIFQYYREEENGRGNFPPRFSGLQFPNYSSELNVNALELDDSALYLCASSLGFRLSSYNEQFFGPGTRLTVL.